This passage covers 26 T cell receptor beta chains from one sample sequenced in a study of metastatic and nonmetastatic thyroid tumors. TCRdb called clones again from the PCR reads with MiXCR. The table lists roughly 25,000 clones, about 15% of them singletons. All patients were untreated before thyroid surgery. The specimen sequenced was blood. These receptor sequences come from a female donor with papillary thyroid cancer or a benign thyroid nodule (not recorded which). Some clones in this sample may be carry-over from other donors' samples.

This clone was detected ten times or more. This rearrangement joins TRBV24-1 to TRBJ1-5; TRBD1 is a possible D gene (6 bases). Germline lookup yields CDR1 KGHDR and CDR2 SFDVKD. With 6 bases removed from V and 1 base from J, the gap between germline ends came to 9 bases. The CDR3 contains 14 residues. The CDR3, as DNA: TGTGCCACCAGTAAGGGGGGGAGCAATCAGCCCCAGCATTTT. As protein: CATSKGGSNQPQHF.

This clone was seen repeatedly, ten times or more. The CDR3 sequence: CASSTGLTEAFF. In DNA, the CDR3 is TGTGCCAGTAGTACAGGGTTAACTGAAGCTTTCTTT. The chain uses TRBV19 and TRBJ1-1; D might be TRBD1 (5 bases). Trimming left V 4 bases short and J 5 bases short, with 8 bases between. Germline CDR1 is LNHDA and CDR2 is SQIVND (reference sequence). The CDR3 contains 12 residues.

About this clone: A read error may account for a junction end that differs from germline. V usage is TRBV19 and J usage is TRBJ2-2, with D maybe TRBD1 (6 bases). From germline, CDR1 is LNHDA and CDR2 SQIVND (reference sequence). This CDR3 is 16 amino acids long. CDR3 DNA: TGTGCCAGTAGTATCCCACAGGGCGCGAACACCGGGGAGCTCTTTTTT. It encodes CASSIPQGANTGELFF.

This clone was detected many times. The gene calls are TRBV15 and TRBJ2-6, with D unclear. CDR3 length: 16 amino acids. Germline V lookup: CDR1 LNHNV, CDR2 YYDKDF (reference sequence). The V end was cut by 1 base, the J end by 4 bases, with 11 bases between. CDR3 bases: TGTGCCACCAGCAGAGCCAGGCCTCCCGGGGCCAACGTCCTGACTTTC. It is translated as CATSRARPPGANVLTF.

This clone was recorded many times. The V call is TRBV20-1, the J call TRBJ1-5; unclear D gene. V dropped 2 bases and J dropped 5 bases, with 10 bases sitting between them. The CDR3 is 13 residues long. CDR1 and CDR2 from the germline V gene are DFQATT and SNEGSKA (reference sequence). CDR3 loop: CSARWQMHQPQHF. The DNA for the CDR3 is TGCAGTGCTAGATGGCAGATGCATCAGCCCCAGCATTTT.

The CDR3 is CASSLAAGANEQYV. As DNA, the CDR3 is TGTGCCAGCAGCTTAGCGGCAGGGGCTAACGAGCAGTACGTC. This chain joins TRBV7-2 and TRBJ2-7; a weak D match, TRBD1 (6 bases). The V gene lost 0 bases and the J gene lost 5 bases, with 11 bases spanning the gap. The CDR3 extends over 14 amino acids. Germline V gives CDR1 SGHTA, CDR2 FQGNSA.

The sample holds many counts of this clone. The genes are TRBV7-9 and TRBJ2-5; 10 bases are shared with TRBD1. This CDR3 spans 14 amino acids. CDR1 and CDR2 from the germline V gene are SEHNR and FQNEAQ (reference sequence). V was clipped by 4 bases and J by 3 bases; unmatched bases: 2. CDR3 residues: CASSSTGGEETQYF. The CDR3 nucleotides read TGTGCCAGCAGCTCGACAGGGGGCGAAGAGACCCAGTACTTC.

Ten or more counts support this clone. The rearrangement links TRBV29-1 to TRBJ1-1; D ambiguous. This CDR3 region has 14 residues. CDR1 is SQVTM, CDR2 ANQGSEA, per germline. With 0 bases removed from V and 10 bases from J, the gap between germline ends came to 18 bases. CDR3 nucleotides: TGCAGCGTTGAAGAAGTAGTGACTCCGACTTCAGCTTTCTTT. This codes for CSVEEVVTPTSAFF.

This clone was counted ten times or more. J is TRBJ1-2 and V is TRBV28; D may be TRBD1 (5 bases). Per germline, CDR1 MDHEN and CDR2 SYDVKM. V lost 5 bases and J 0 bases, leaving 10 bases between the germline ends. The CDR3 length is 14 residues. CDR3 nucleotides: TGTGCCAGCAGTGGGGACGGAGCTAACTATGGCTACACCTTC. This sequence encodes CASSGDGANYGYTF.

This clone was counted between two and nine times. A read error is possible here, since a much larger clone lies one base away. The chain joins TRBV29-1 to TRBJ2-3; 10 bases are a match to TRBD2. The CDR3 is 12 residues long. Germline V gene lookup returns CDR1 SQVTM and CDR2 ANQGSEA. The ends lost 6 bases at V and 5 bases at J; junction bases unmatched: 2. The CDR3 sequence: CSVRLAGDTQYF. As DNA, the CDR3 is TGCAGCGTACGACTAGCGGGAGATACGCAGTATTTT.

About this clone: The germline gene is not matched at one end of the junction; a read error may be the cause. The CDR3 here is CSSSQFRGTVNEQFF. The CDR3 DNA sequence: TGTTCCAGCAGCCAGTTCCGGGGTACGGTCAATGAGCAGTTCTTC. This sequence joins TRBV4-2 and TRBJ2-1, with a possible D match to TRBD2 (5 bases). CDR1 LGHNA and CDR2 YNFKEQ come from the germline V gene. The CDR3 sequence is 15 residues long.

This clone appeared many times. J is TRBJ1-1 and V is TRBV28, with no clear D. Germline V CDR1 and CDR2: MDHEN, SYDVKM. The V and J ends lost 5 bases and 1 base respectively, with 14 bases between them. This CDR3 is 15 amino acids long. CDR3 nucleotide sequence: TGTGCCAGCAGTCCTTCGAGGGCGGGGAACACTGAAGCTTTCTTT. Translated, it gives CASSPSRAGNTEAFF.

This clone was recorded many times. The gene calls are TRBV2 and TRBJ2-7; D might be TRBD2 (5 bases). Trimming removed 7 bases at V and 3 bases at J, with 10 bases between. The CDR3 spans 12 residues. Germline lookup yields CDR1 SNHLY and CDR2 FYNNEI. The CDR3 bases are TGTGCCAGCAAACTAGGAGGCTACGAGCAGTACTTC. Translating it yields CASKLGGYEQYF.

This clone was picked up many times. Since no conserved phenylalanine or tryptophan closes the CDR3, a read error is the likely cause. J is TRBJ1-1 and V is TRBV7-8, with D possibly matching TRBD1 (6 bases). V lost 1 base and J 4 bases, leaving 13 bases between the germline ends. The V gene's germline CDR1 is SGHVS and CDR2 FQNEAQ. The CDR3 runs to 15 residues. The CDR3 DNA reads TGTGCCAGCAGCTTAGTGGGGGGCACGGCCACTGAAGCTTTCCTT. This gives the protein CASSLVGGTATEAFL.

This clone appeared many times. The chain has TRBV12-5 and TRBJ1-2; the match to TRBD1 covers 9 bases. Trimming took 5 bases from V and 8 from J; bases not matched to a gene: 12. The CDR3 runs 15 residues. Germline V gene sequence: CDR1 LGHNT, CDR2 FRNRAP. The CDR3 loop is CASGQNRGRDGGYTF. The CDR3 DNA reads TGTGCTAGTGGTCAAAACAGGGGGCGCGACGGAGGCTACACCTTC.

There are many counts of this clone. This may arise from a read error, as a much more abundant clone is one base away. The chain has TRBV27 and TRBJ2-1; D could derive from TRBD1 or TRBD2 (6 bases each). Looked up from germline, CDR1 is MNHEY and CDR2 is SMNVEV (reference sequence). The CDR3 loop spans 13 amino acids. For the CDR3, the DNA is TGCGCCAGCAGTTTCCGGAGGGGGGATGAGCAGTTCTTC. Residues: CASSFRRGDEQFF.

CDR3 in DNA: TGTGAAAGCAGACCCCGGGCTAGCGGGAGCGCAGATACGCAGTATTTT. Translating gives CESRPRASGSADTQYF. This chain uses TRBV11-2 with TRBJ2-3; TRBD2 matches at 10 bases. Germline V gives CDR1 SGHAT, CDR2 FQNNGV. The length of the CDR3 is 16 residues.

A few counts support this clone. The chain links TRBV6-1 to TRBJ2-7; TRBD2 matches 8 bases. This CDR3 has 14 residues. Trimming removed 5 bases from V and 3 bases from J; junction bases left unmatched: 6. Looked up from germline, CDR1 is MNHNS and CDR2 is SASEGT. The CDR3 sequence is CASSSPGLGYEQYF. DNA for the CDR3: TGTGCCAGCAGTTCCCCGGGACTAGGCTACGAGCAGTACTTC.

This chain links TRBV15 with TRBJ2-2; D unresolved. Germline assignment: CDR1 LNHNV and CDR2 YYDKDF (reference sequence). Trimming removed 6 bases from V and 1 base from J, with 12 bases in between. The CDR3 has 15 residues. The CDR3 DNA follows: TGTGCCACCAGAGAACGAACGGAGAACACCGGGGAGCTGTTTTTT. This translates into CATRERTENTGELFF. Filled out from reference TRBV15 and TRBJ2-2, the complete variable domain reads DAMVIQNPRYQVTQFGKPVTLSCSQTLNHNVMYWYQQKSSQAPKLLFHYYDKDFNNEADTPDNFQSRRPNTSFCFLDIRSPGLGDTAMYLCATRERTENTGELFFGEGSRLTVL.

The sample holds a few counts of this clone. Just one base apart from a much larger clone, this may be a read error. J is TRBJ2-1 and V is TRBV12-3 or TRBV12-4, with no clear D. This CDR3 comprises 10 residues. The CDR3 is CVGSSNEQLF. The CDR3 coding sequence is TGTGTCGGCAGTTCCAATGAGCAGCTCTTC.

The chain uses TRBV11-2 and TRBJ1-1; D not certain. Germline V gives CDR1 SGHAT, CDR2 FQNNGV. Trimming cost V 2 bases and J 2 bases, with 9 bases left between them. The CDR3 is made up of 14 amino acids. CDR3 sequence: CASSLLRENTEAFF. The CDR3 DNA follows: TGTGCCAGCAGCTTACTCCGGGAAAACACTGAAGCTTTCTTT.

The gene calls are TRBV5-1 and TRBJ2-3, with D hard to call. The CDR3 covers 15 residues. V was shortened by 4 bases and J by 0 bases, with 12 bases between the two germline ends. The germline gives CDR1 SGHRS, CDR2 YFSETQ. The CDR3 loop reads CASSRELPSTDTQYF. The DNA for the CDR3 is TGCGCCAGCAGCAGGGAATTACCAAGCACAGATACGCAGTATTTT.

This clone was recorded a few times. A junction boundary mismatches the germline segment, possibly from a read error. The chain joins TRBV6-5 to TRBJ2-6; perhaps TRBD1 as D (5 bases). The CDR3 is 18 residues long. Germline V gene data show CDR1 as MNHEY and CDR2 as SVGAGI. CDR3: CASSYSSHSLYGANVLTF. CDR3 in DNA: TGTGCCAGCAGTTACTCTAGTCACAGCCTCTATGGGGCTAACGTCCTGACTTTC.

The J gene is TRBJ2-7, the V gene TRBV6-2 or TRBV6-3, with a possible D match to TRBD2 (5 bases). Germline V lookup: CDR1 MNHEY, CDR2 SVGEGT. Trimming removed 4 bases at V and 3 bases at J, with 10 bases between. This CDR3 spans 13 amino acids. CDR3: CASSCSRVYEQYF. CDR3 bases: TGTGCCAGCAGTTGCTCGAGGGTCTACGAGCAGTACTTC.

This clone was counted ten times or more. CDR3 in amino acids: CASSHEPLAGSYNEQFF. CDR3 coding DNA: TGCGCCAGCAGCCACGAACCCCTTGCGGGCTCCTACAATGAGCAGTTCTTC. V usage is TRBV4-1 and J usage is TRBJ2-1; perhaps TRBD2 as D (5 bases). The CDR3 contains 17 residues. Germline CDR1 MGHRA, CDR2 YSYEKL. Trimming left V 3 bases short and J 0 bases short, with 15 bases between.

This clone is medium-sized within its sample. V gene TRBV28 combines with J gene TRBJ1-1; 8 bases are shared with TRBD1. V was pared by 3 bases and J by 3 bases, with 3 bases of the junction left unmatched. Germline-derived CDR1 and CDR2 are MDHEN and SYDVKM. There are 14 residues in the CDR3. CDR3 region: CASSFRTGYTEAFF. DNA for the CDR3: TGTGCCAGCAGTTTTAGGACAGGGTACACTGAAGCTTTCTTT.